The rows below give T cell receptor beta chains drawn from one sample of a study of CD8+ T cells in alopecia areata. Clones were sequenced by immunoSEQ multiplex PCR, and TCRdb holds only the in-frame ones, with some missing. The sample holds 120,000 or so clones, about 50% seen once. The specimen was NKG2D-low CD8+ T cells sorted from blood. The receptor source for this set is a human donor with alopecia areata. Each CDR3 is given with its conserved first and last residue. Each record gives: J gene, clone size, V gene, D gene, CDR3 protein, CDR3 DNA. D genes are given only for firm matches. Rows give clone size only sometimes, using once, few, many, or a class for an expanded clone.

TRBJ1-1 | NA | TRBV29-1 | NA | CSVEVVQIRNTEAFF | TGCAGCGTTGAAGTAGTCCAGATCCGTAACACTGAAGCTTTCTTT
TRBJ2-2 | few | TRBV29-1 | NA | CSVEAGDVGGEGELFF | TGCAGCGTTGAAGCAGGGGACGTCGGGGGCGAAGGGGAGCTGTTTTTT
TRBJ1-4 | NA | TRBV25-1 | TRBD1 | CASSDEGQGAPNEKLFF | TGTGCCAGCAGTGACGAGGGACAGGGAGCTCCTAATGAAAAACTGTTTTTT
TRBJ2-5 | NA | TRBV5-1 | NA | CASSLVSGLQETQYF | TGCGCCAGCAGCTTGGTGAGCGGGCTCCAAGAGACCCAGTACTTC
TRBJ2-4 | few | TRBV29-1 | NA | CSVLGLDVAKNIQYF | TGCAGCGTTTTGGGGCTAGACGTAGCCAAAAACATTCAGTACTTC
TRBJ2-7 | NA | TRBV29-1 | NA | CSVSSVYEQYF | TGCAGCGTGTCATCCGTTTACGAGCAGTACTTC
TRBJ2-1 | NA | TRBV29-1 | TRBD1 | CSVEDVTGALSNEQFF | TGCAGCGTTGAAGATGTTACAGGGGCGCTATCCAATGAGCAGTTCTTC
TRBJ2-3 | NA | TRBV6-5 | NA | CASSLGDTQYF | TGTGCCAGCAGTTTGGGAGATACGCAGTATTTT
TRBJ1-3 | once | TRBV29-1 | TRBD1 | CSVVDRAGNTIYF | TGCAGCGTAGTGGACAGGGCTGGAAACACCATATATTTT
TRBJ2-5 | NA | TRBV29-1 | NA | CSVASRGAETQYF | TGCAGCGTGGCCTCCCGAGGAGCAGAGACCCAGTACTTC
TRBJ2-3 | few | TRBV27 | TRBD1 | CASGQDHSTDTQYF | TGTGCCAGCGGACAGGACCATAGCACAGATACGCAGTATTTT
TRBJ2-3 | few | TRBV29-1 | TRBD2 | CSVTSGGGDTQYF | TGCAGCGTTACTAGCGGGGGAGGAGATACGCAGTATTTT
TRBJ1-2 | NA | TRBV6-5 | NA | CASSYGRAYGYTF | TGTGCCAGCAGTTATGGCCGAGCCTATGGCTACACCTTC
TRBJ2-1 | few | TRBV10-3 | TRBD2 | CAAAPLREETYNEQFF | TGTGCCGCCGCCCCTTTGCGGGAGGAAACCTACAATGAGCAGTTCTTC
TRBJ2-1 | NA | TRBV4-1 | TRBD1 | CASSQGGTGTYNEQFF | TGCGCCAGCAGCCAAGGAGGGACAGGGACCTACAATGAGCAGTTCTTC
TRBJ1-1 | many | TRBV7-8 | TRBD1 | CASSFGTGGEAFF | TGTGCCAGCAGCTTTGGGACAGGAGGTGAAGCTTTCTTT
TRBJ1-1 | few | TRBV13 | NA | CASSSAGITEAFF | TGTGCCAGCAGCTCGGCAGGGATCACTGAAGCTTTCTTT
TRBJ1-2 | few | TRBV6-5 | NA | CASSYSGYGYTF | TGTGCCAGCAGTTACTCGGGGTATGGCTACACCTTC
TRBJ1-5 | few | TRBV29-1 | NA | CSVVTRERHLMPQHF | TGCAGCGTGGTCACCAGGGAGCGGCATTTAATGCCCCAGCATTTT
TRBJ2-4 | many | TRBV7-3 | TRBD1 | CASSGQGEAKNIQYF | TGTGCCAGCAGCGGACAGGGGGAGGCCAAAAACATTCAGTACTTC
TRBJ1-3 | NA | TRBV28 | NA | CASSPRAGNTIYF | TGTGCCAGCAGTCCTCGGGCCGGAAACACCATATATTTT
TRBJ2-7 | few | TRBV5-1 | NA | CASSLTAEGSYEQYF | TGCGCCAGCAGCTTAACCGCGGAGGGCTCCTACGAGCAGTACTTC
TRBJ2-7 | NA | TRBV29-1 | TRBD2 | CSVDLGTSGGPSYEQYF | TGCAGCGTTGACCTCGGGACTAGCGGGGGCCCCTCCTACGAGCAGTACTTC